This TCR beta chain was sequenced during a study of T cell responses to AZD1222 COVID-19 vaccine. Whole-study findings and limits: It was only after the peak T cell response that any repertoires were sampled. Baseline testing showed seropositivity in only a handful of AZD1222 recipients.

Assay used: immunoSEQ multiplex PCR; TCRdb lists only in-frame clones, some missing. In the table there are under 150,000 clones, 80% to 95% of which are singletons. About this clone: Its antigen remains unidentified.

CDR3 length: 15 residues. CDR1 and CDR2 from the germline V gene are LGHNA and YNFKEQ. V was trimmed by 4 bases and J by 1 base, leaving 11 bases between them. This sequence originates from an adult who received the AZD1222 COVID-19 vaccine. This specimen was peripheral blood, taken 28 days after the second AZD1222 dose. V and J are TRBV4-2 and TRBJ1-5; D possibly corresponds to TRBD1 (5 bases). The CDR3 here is CASSLTGESNQPQHF. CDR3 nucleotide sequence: TGTGCCAGCAGCCTTACGGGGGAGAGCAATCAGCCCCAGCATTTT.